The 18 T cell receptor beta chains below all came from one sample that was sequenced in a study of shared clonotypes between healthy human individuals. Clones were read by immunoSEQ multiplex PCR, and TCRdb kept only the in-frame ones, dropping some. The repertoire has about 2.4 million clones, 90% to 95% of them found once; the top ten carry approximately 0.35%. Input material: naive CD4+ T cells from PBMCs. Specified subset: CD45RA+ positively selected. These receptors were collected from a man younger than 30 in good health. Some clones in this sample may be carry-over from other donors' samples.

The V call is TRBV5-1, the J call TRBJ2-2, with TRBD2 identical over 8 bases. CDR3 length equals 14 residues. Germline CDR1 reads SGHRS; CDR2 reads YFSETQ. V gave up 4 bases and J gave up 2 bases; unmatched junction bases: 1. The CDR3 DNA is TGCGCCAGCAGCGTAGCGGGAAACACCGGGGAGCTGTTTTTT. This codes for CASSVAGNTGELFF.

This sequence joins TRBV6-6 and TRBJ1-2, with D perhaps matching TRBD1 (6 bases). The V gene lost 7 bases and the J gene lost 6 bases, with 18 bases spanning the gap. There are 14 residues in the CDR3. CDR1 and CDR2 (germline): MNHNY, SVGAGI (reference sequence). The CDR3 nucleotides read TGTGCCAGCACAGGGGATTTTCACCTAAATGGCTACACCTTC. Protein sequence: CASTGDFHLNGYTF.

The rearrangement links TRBV2 to TRBJ2-2, with a weak D call TRBD1 (6 bases). The germline gives CDR1 SNHLY, CDR2 FYNNEI. The CDR3 sequence is 16 residues long. Trimming removed 5 bases from V and 1 base from J, with 14 bases in between. CDR3 residues: CASSLSGTKNTGELFF. For the CDR3, the DNA is TGTGCCAGCAGTCTCTCCGGGACAAAGAACACCGGGGAGCTGTTTTTT.

The V gene is TRBV6-1, the J gene TRBJ1-6; the D is unclear. The germline gives CDR1 MNHNS, CDR2 SASEGT. V gave up 4 bases and J gave up 3 bases, with 4 bases separating them. The CDR3 runs 13 residues. The CDR3 here is CASSGLYNSPLHF. DNA for the CDR3: TGTGCCAGCAGTGGCCTCTATAATTCACCCCTCCACTTT.

The gene calls are TRBV29-1 and TRBJ2-5; the D gene is possibly TRBD2 (7 bases). The J call is doubtful: the DNA matches TRBJ2-7 better. Germline CDR1 SQVTM, CDR2 ANQGSEA. The CDR3 consists of 14 residues. The CDR3 is CSVGEGVRTSEQYF. CDR3 nucleotide sequence: TGCAGCGTTGGGGAGGGGGTGAGGACTTCCGAGCAGTACTTC.

The chain combines TRBV10-3 with TRBJ2-1, with D perhaps TRBD2 (5 bases). Trimming shortened V by 4 bases and J by 5 bases, and 21 bases separated the two germline ends. CDR1 is ENHRY, CDR2 SYGVKD, per germline. The CDR3 runs to 17 residues. The CDR3 nucleotides are TGTGCCATCAGTGTGGTATTGGGAGCTTGGGTGCACAATGAGCAGTTCTTC. The encoded protein is CAISVVLGAWVHNEQFF.

The chain employs TRBV7-2 and TRBJ2-1; 11 positions match TRBD1. Germline V gene sequence: CDR1 SGHTA, CDR2 FQGNSA. The CDR3 is 15 amino acids. Trimming at V came to 5 bases and at J to 8 bases, leaving 8 bases not matched to a gene. The CDR3 sequence is CASSRGGQGAYEQFF. CDR3 nucleotide sequence: TGTGCCAGCAGCCGAGGAGGACAGGGGGCGTATGAGCAGTTCTTC.

The rearrangement links TRBV7-3 to TRBJ2-1, with 7 positions matching TRBD2. This CDR3 spans 16 amino acids. In germline, CDR1 is SGHTA, CDR2 FQGTGA. With V trimmed by 4 bases and J by 1 base, 7 bases remained unmatched. This CDR3 is CASSSGTIYSYNEQFF. The DNA for the CDR3 is TGTGCCAGCAGCTCTGGGACTATCTATTCCTACAATGAGCAGTTCTTC.

The CDR3 spells CASSLSFRGGGSSKPQHF. CDR3 sequence (DNA): TGTGCCAGCAGTTTATCTTTTCGGGGAGGGGGTAGCAGCAAGCCCCAGCATTTT. This chain connects TRBV28 to TRBJ1-5; the D gene is possibly TRBD1 (6 bases). This CDR3 comprises 18 residues. The germline V gene encodes CDR1 MDHEN and CDR2 SYDVKM. The V and J ends lost 1 base and 8 bases respectively, with 24 bases between them.

This rearrangement joins TRBV6-1 to TRBJ2-1; D uncertain. Trimming took 7 bases from V and 7 from J, leaving 11 bases between them. CDR1 and CDR2 from the germline V gene are MNHNS and SASEGT. This CDR3 has 12 amino acids. The CDR3, as DNA: TGTGCCAGCACCTCGCTGGATAATGAGCAGTTCTTC. This translates into CASTSLDNEQFF.

This chain joins TRBV29-1 and TRBJ1-5, with D unclear. CDR1 and CDR2 (germline): SQVTM, ANQGSEA. The V end was cut by 4 bases, the J end by 3 bases, with 7 bases between. The CDR3 has 12 amino acids. The CDR3 DNA reads TGCAGCGTTGCCTATAACAATCAGCCCCAGCATTTT. Encoded protein: CSVAYNNQPQHF.

The chain carries TRBV5-1 and TRBJ2-6, with 7 positions matching TRBD1. The V gene's germline CDR1 is SGHRS and CDR2 YFSETQ. The trim removed 0 bases at V and 11 bases at J, leaving 20 bases unmatched. This CDR3 comprises 19 residues. DNA for the CDR3: TGCGCCAGCAGCTTGGAGGGGGCGGGTTACGGCCTCCGGGGCGACGTCCTGACTTTC. Translation: CASSLEGAGYGLRGDVLTF.

The chain has TRBV5-3 and TRBJ1-1; 9 bases map to TRBD1. TRBV5-3 is labeled an ORF, and its function is uncertain. V was pared by 0 bases and J by 1 base, with 1 base of the junction left unmatched. This CDR3 contains 15 residues. This chain's CDR3 is CARSLDRGPNTEAFF. The CDR3 DNA reads TGTGCCAGAAGCTTGGACAGGGGGCCGAACACTGAAGCTTTCTTT.

The J gene is TRBJ2-7, the V gene TRBV10-1; D gene unclear. V shed 2 bases and J shed 2 bases, with 7 bases lying between them. This CDR3 is 13 amino acids long. Germline assignment: CDR1 WNHNN and CDR2 SYGVQD (reference sequence). CDR3 in DNA: TGCGCCAGCAGTGAGGGGATGGCCTACGAGCAGTACTTC. Its translation: CASSEGMAYEQYF.

The rearrangement links TRBV27 to TRBJ2-1; 7 bases agree with TRBD1. The CDR3 runs 14 residues. Germline V gives CDR1 MNHEY, CDR2 SMNVEV (reference sequence). With V trimmed by 7 bases and J by 0 bases, 3 bases remained unmatched. The CDR3 loop is CASNRGNSYNEQFF. The CDR3 nucleotides read TGTGCCAGCAACAGGGGAAACTCCTACAATGAGCAGTTCTTC.

The J gene is TRBJ2-7, the V gene TRBV5-4, with D tentatively TRBD1 (6 bases). Trimming removed 3 bases from V and 4 bases from J, with 17 bases in between. CDR3 length equals 15 residues. CDR1 and CDR2 (germline): SGHNT, YYREEE (reference sequence). CDR3 DNA sequence: TGTGCCAGCAGCTCGAAGGGGGATATTTCTTACGAGCAGTACTTC. Its protein is CASSSKGDISYEQYF.

The V and J genes are TRBV9 and TRBJ2-1, with 7 nucleotides matching TRBD1. CDR3 size: 15 residues. Trimming at V came to 0 bases and at J to 5 bases, leaving 5 bases not matched to a gene. Germline V gene data show CDR1 as SGDLS and CDR2 as YYNGEE. The CDR3 region is CASSVVGQADNEQFF. Written as DNA, the CDR3 is TGTGCCAGCAGCGTAGTAGGACAGGCCGACAATGAGCAGTTCTTC.

Only one count was recorded for this clone. This chain uses TRBV27 with TRBJ1-4; no firm D call. This CDR3 has 17 amino acids. Deletions cut 1 base from V and 1 base from J, with 13 bases between. Germline V lookup: CDR1 MNHEY, CDR2 SMNVEV (reference sequence). This CDR3 reads CASSLFLRDGTNEKLFF. Here the CDR3 DNA reads TGTGCCAGCAGTTTATTTTTGAGAGATGGAACTAATGAAAAACTGTTTTTT.